In its sample, the clone carrying this T cell receptor beta chain was seen a few times. Its antigen is as yet unknown. Via MiXCR, TCRdb re-called the RACE reads, giving one row per CDR3 protein. The sample lists 50,000 or so distinct CDR3 sequences, 9.9% occurring once. Time point described: patch test 3, about 24 weeks after DPC sensitization. Treatment specified: therapeutic diphenylcyclopropenone sensitization with weekly scalp DPC. The starting material, unfractionated whole blood, was used for total RNA extraction. CDR3 length equals 15 residues. Trimming at V came to 5 bases and at J to 2 bases, leaving 6 bases not matched to a gene. The V gene's germline CDR1 is SEHNR and CDR2 FQNEAQ (reference sequence). This sample is part of a study of human T cells and chemical hapten exposure. Study details: The scalp of each patient received a weekly diphenylcyclopropenone dose for the full roughly 25-week study. It was small differences in pooled library volume that mainly caused per-sample TCR yields to vary. Study conclusions and caveats: Expanded TCR sets contained significantly more large CDR3 similarity clusters than controls.

The receptor's source is a woman aged 40 to 50 with alopecia areata. Some clones in this sample may be carry-over from other donors' samples. Sequencing was performed on whole blood, taken in connection with sensitization to the hapten diphenylcyclopropenone (DPC). The chain has TRBV7-9 and TRBJ2-5; 9 bases align to TRBD2. CDR3: CASSPSGGIQETQYF. DNA of the CDR3: TGTGCCAGCAGCCCCAGCGGGGGGATTCAAGAGACCCAGTACTTC.